This T cell receptor (beta chain) stems from a study of T-cell reconstitution after alpha-beta-depleted transplantation in children. Broader study findings: Reports say that about two months after transplant, the alpha-beta T cells came out of several hundred graft clones that had expanded.

Note on this clonotype: Its antigen is not known.

Preparation of the TCRbeta library was carried out with unique molecular identifiers. TCRdb passed the PCR reads through MiXCR, listing each CDR3 protein once. The table lists some 310,000 distinct CDR3 sequences, 20% to 30% of them singletons, with over 9.5% in the top ten. This CDR3 is 16 amino acids long. CDR1 is SGHRS and CDR2 is YFSETQ in the germline V gene. Trimming took off 4 bases at V and 0 bases at J, with 14 bases between the two ends. This chain links TRBV5-1 with TRBJ1-3; perhaps TRBD1 as D (5 bases). The sequences come from PBMCs, mostly from graft donor cells, collected 180 days after TCRalphabeta/CD19-depleted stem cell transplant. This TCR derives from a male patient between 10 and 17 years old who had a stem cell transplant for acute lymphoblastic leukemia, so the T cells may come from the graft donor. In DNA, the CDR3 is TGCGCCAGCAGCCGCGACGGGGCTCTCTCTGGAAACACCATATATTTT. Protein: CASSRDGALSGNTIYF.